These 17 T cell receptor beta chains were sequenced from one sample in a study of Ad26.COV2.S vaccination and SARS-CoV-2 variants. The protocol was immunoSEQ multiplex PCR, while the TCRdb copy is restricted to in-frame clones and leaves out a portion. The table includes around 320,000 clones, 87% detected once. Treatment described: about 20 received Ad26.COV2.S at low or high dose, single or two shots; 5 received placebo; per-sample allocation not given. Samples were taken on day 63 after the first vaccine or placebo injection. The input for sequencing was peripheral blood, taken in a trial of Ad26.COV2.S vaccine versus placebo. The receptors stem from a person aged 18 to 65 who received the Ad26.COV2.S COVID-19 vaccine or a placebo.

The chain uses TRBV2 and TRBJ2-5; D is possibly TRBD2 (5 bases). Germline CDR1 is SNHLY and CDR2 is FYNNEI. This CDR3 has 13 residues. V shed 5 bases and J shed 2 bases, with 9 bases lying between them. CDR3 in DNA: TGTGCCAGCAGTTATCGGGGACAAGAGACCCAGTACTTC. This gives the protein CASSYRGQETQYF.

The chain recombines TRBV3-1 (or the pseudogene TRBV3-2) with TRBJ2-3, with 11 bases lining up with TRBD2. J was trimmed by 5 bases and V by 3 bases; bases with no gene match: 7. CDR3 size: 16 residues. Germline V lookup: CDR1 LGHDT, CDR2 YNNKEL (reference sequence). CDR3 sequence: CASSHLAGGLKDTQYF. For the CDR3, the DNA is TGTGCCAGCAGCCATTTAGCGGGGGGGCTGAAAGATACGCAGTATTTT.

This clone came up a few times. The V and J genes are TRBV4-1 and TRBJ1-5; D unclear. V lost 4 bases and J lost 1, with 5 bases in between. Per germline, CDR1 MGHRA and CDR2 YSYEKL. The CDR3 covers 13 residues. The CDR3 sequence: CASSLYSNQPQHF. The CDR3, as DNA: TGCGCCAGCAGCCTTTACAGCAATCAGCCCCAGCATTTT.

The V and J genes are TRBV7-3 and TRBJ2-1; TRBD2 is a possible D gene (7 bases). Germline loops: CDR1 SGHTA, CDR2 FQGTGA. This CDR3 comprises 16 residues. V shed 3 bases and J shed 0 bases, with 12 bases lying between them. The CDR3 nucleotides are TGTGCCAGCAGCTTTGGCGGGGGCCTCTCCTACAATGAGCAGTTCTTC. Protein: CASSFGGGLSYNEQFF.

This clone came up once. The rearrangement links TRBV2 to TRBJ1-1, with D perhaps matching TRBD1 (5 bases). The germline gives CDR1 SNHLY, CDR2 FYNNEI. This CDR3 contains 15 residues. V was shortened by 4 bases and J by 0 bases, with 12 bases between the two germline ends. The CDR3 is CASSVEGIMNTEAFF. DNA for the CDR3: TGTGCCAGCAGTGTTGAGGGGATCATGAACACTGAAGCTTTCTTT.

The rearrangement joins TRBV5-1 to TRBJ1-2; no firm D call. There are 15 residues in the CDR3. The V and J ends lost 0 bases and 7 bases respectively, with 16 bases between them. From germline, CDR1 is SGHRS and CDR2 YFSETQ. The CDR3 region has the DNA TGCGCCAGCAGCTTGGCTATGAGTAACTATGGTGGCTACACCTTC. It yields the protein CASSLAMSNYGGYTF.

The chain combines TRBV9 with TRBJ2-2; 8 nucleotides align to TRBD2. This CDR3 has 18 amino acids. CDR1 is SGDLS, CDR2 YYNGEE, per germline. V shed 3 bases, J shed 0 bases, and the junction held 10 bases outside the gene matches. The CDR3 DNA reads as TGTGCCAGCAGCGCGCCCCTCGGGAGGGGCCCGAACACCGGGGAGCTGTTTTTT. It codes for CASSAPLGRGPNTGELFF.

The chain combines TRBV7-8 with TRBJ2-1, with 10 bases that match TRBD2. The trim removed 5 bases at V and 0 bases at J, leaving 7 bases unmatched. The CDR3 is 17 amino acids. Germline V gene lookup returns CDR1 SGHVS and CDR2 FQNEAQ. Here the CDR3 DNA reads TGTGCCAGCAGCAAACATAGCGGGGGGCCCTCCTACAATGAGCAGTTCTTC. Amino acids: CASSKHSGGPSYNEQFF.

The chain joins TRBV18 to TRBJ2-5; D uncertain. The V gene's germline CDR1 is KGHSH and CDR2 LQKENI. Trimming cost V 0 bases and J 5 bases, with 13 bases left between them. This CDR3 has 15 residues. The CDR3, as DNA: TGTGCCAGCTCACCACCGAAAGGGAAGGGCGAGACCCAGTACTTC. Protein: CASSPPKGKGETQYF.

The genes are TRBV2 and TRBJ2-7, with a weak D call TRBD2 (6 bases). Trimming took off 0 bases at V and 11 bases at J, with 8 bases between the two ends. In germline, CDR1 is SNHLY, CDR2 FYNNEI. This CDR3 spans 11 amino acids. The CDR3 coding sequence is TGTGCCAGCAGTGAAGCTGGGGAGGAGTACTTC. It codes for CASSEAGEEYF.

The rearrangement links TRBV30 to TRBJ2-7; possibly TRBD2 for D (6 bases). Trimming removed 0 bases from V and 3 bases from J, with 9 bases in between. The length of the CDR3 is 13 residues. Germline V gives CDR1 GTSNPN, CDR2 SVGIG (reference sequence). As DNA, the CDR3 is TGTGCCTGGAGTGTAGGAGGGCGCTACGAGCAGTACTTC. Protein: CAWSVGGRYEQYF.

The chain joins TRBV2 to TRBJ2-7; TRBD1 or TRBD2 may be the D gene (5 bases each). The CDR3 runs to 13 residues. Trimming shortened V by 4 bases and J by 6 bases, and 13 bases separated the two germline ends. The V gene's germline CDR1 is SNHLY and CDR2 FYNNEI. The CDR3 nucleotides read TGTGCCAGCAGTGGCTGGGCAGGGACCGAGCAGTACTTC. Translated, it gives CASSGWAGTEQYF. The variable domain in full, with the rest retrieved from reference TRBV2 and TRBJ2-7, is EPEVTQTPSHQVTQMGQEVILRCVPISNHLYFYWYRQILGQKVEFLVSFYNNEISEKSEIFDDQFSVERPDGSNFTLKIRSTKLEDSAMYFCASSGWAGTEQYFGPGTRLTVT.

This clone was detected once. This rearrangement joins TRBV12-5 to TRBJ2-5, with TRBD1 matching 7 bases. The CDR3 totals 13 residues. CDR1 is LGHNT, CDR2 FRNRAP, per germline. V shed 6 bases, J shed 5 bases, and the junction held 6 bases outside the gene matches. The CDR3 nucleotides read TGTGCTAGTGGCCCCGTGACAGGGGAGACCCAGTACTTC. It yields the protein CASGPVTGETQYF.

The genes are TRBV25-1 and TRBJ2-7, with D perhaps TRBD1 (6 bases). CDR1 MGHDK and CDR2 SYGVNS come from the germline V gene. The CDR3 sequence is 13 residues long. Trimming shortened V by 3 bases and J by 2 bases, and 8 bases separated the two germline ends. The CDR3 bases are TGTGCCAGCAGTGACAGGACAGCCTACGAGCAGTACTTC. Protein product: CASSDRTAYEQYF.

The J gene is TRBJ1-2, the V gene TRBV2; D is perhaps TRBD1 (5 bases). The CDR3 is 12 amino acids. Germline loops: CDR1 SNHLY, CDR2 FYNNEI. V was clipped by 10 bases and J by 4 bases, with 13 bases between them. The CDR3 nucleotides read TGTGCCATCTTGGGACCGCCCTATGGCTACACCTTC. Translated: CAILGPPYGYTF.

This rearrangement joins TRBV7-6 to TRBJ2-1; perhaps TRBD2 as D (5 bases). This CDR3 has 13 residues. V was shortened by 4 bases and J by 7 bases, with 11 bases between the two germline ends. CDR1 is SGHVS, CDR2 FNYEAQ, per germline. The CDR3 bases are TGTGCCAGCAGCTCGGATTTAGCGAATGAGCAGTTCTTC. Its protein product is CASSSDLANEQFF.

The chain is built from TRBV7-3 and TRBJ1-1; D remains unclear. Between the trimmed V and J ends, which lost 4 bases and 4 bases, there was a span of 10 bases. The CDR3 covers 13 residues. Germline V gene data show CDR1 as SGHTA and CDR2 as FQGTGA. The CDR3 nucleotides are TGTGCCAGCAGCTCCGTGGGAGGCACTGAAGCTTTCTTT. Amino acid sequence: CASSSVGGTEAFF.